The 14 T cell receptor beta chains presented below share a single source sample, sequenced in a study of blood T cell repertoires in COVID-19. TCRdb keeps only in-frame clones here, not all; method: immunoSEQ multiplex PCR. The repertoire holds around 100,000 clones, with about nine tenths as singletons. The sequenced sample consisted of peripheral blood. These receptors were obtained from a human donor with active COVID-19. The donor label of this sample is uncertain.

The chain combines TRBV29-1 with TRBJ2-2; D remains unclear. Germline V gene sequence: CDR1 SQVTM, CDR2 ANQGSEA. This CDR3 has 13 residues. V gave up 3 bases and J gave up 0 bases, with 5 bases separating them. The CDR3 DNA sequence: TGCAGCGTTGACGCTACGAACACCGGGGAGCTGTTTTTT. Translating gives CSVDATNTGELFF.

This chain connects TRBV6-1 to TRBJ1-2; D possibly corresponds to TRBD1 (5 bases). Trimming cost V 1 base and J 4 bases, with 10 bases left between them. Per the germline V gene, CDR1 is MNHNS and CDR2 is SASEGT. CDR3 length: 14 residues. CDR3 in amino acids: CASSEGRGSYGYTF. The CDR3 bases are TGTGCCAGCAGTGAAGGGAGGGGTTCCTATGGCTACACCTTC.

The chain joins TRBV19 to TRBJ1-2; TRBD1 aligns across 7 bases. The CDR3 is 13 amino acids. CDR1 is LNHDA, CDR2 SQIVND, per germline (reference sequence). V shed 3 bases, J shed 4 bases, and the junction held 2 bases outside the gene matches. CDR3 sequence (DNA): TGTGCCAGTAGTATCGGACAGGTCTATGGCTACACCTTC. Translating gives CASSIGQVYGYTF.

In its sample, this clone was seen a few times. The chain carries TRBV6-5 and TRBJ2-7, with D tentatively TRBD1 (6 bases). CDR1 and CDR2 (germline): MNHEY, SVGAGI. The length of the CDR3 is 15 residues. Trimming pared 2 bases from V and 5 bases from J, leaving 16 bases between. The CDR3: CASSYATTGLHEQYF. CDR3 DNA sequence: TGTGCCAGCAGTTACGCAACAACAGGGTTACACGAGCAGTACTTC.

The rearrangement joins TRBV3-1 (or the pseudogene TRBV3-2) to TRBJ2-5; 16 bases agree with TRBD2. J gave up 5 bases and V 2 bases, and 2 bases lay outside the gene matches. CDR1 LGHDT and CDR2 YNNKEL come from the germline V gene (reference sequence). This CDR3 comprises 16 residues. CDR3 loop: CASSQRGLAGGETQYF. The CDR3 bases are TGTGCCAGCAGCCAAAGGGGACTAGCGGGGGGGGAGACCCAGTACTTC.

The V and J genes are TRBV6-2 or TRBV6-3 and TRBJ2-7; D is possibly TRBD2 (6 bases). This CDR3 spans 16 amino acids. Trimming removed 2 bases at V and 1 base at J, with 15 bases between. CDR1 is MNHEY and CDR2 is SVGEGT in the germline V gene. The CDR3 loop is CASSYPLAGRSYEQYF. In nucleotides, the CDR3 is TGTGCCAGCAGTTACCCCCTGGCGGGGCGATCCTACGAGCAGTACTTC.

DNA of the CDR3: TGTGCCAGCAGCTTAACGGGCAGGTCAGAAGCTTTCTTT. Its protein is CASSLTGRSEAFF. The chain combines TRBV7-3 with TRBJ1-1; D is unclear. The CDR3 is made up of 13 amino acids. Trimming stripped 0 bases from V and 8 bases from J, with 10 bases between. Germline V gene data show CDR1 as SGHTA and CDR2 as FQGTGA.

The J gene is TRBJ2-1, the V gene TRBV13; D unclear. Trimming removed 4 bases from V and 6 bases from J, with 10 bases in between. This CDR3 comprises 13 residues. Germline CDR1 reads PRHDT; CDR2 reads FYEKMQ (reference sequence). CDR3 protein: CASSYDPGNEQFF. The CDR3 DNA reads as TGTGCCAGCAGCTATGACCCGGGCAATGAGCAGTTCTTC. The complete variable domain, with remaining parts taken from reference TRBV13 and TRBJ2-1, reads AAGVIQSPRHLIKEKRETATLKCYPIPRHDTVYWYQQGPGQDPQFLISFYEKMQSDKGSIPDRFSAQQFSDYHSELNMSSLELGDSALYFCASSYDPGNEQFFGPGTRLTVL.

J is TRBJ1-5 and V is TRBV24-1; D is unclear. This CDR3 has 15 residues. CDR1 and CDR2 from the germline V gene are KGHDR and SFDVKD. Between the trimmed V and J ends, which lost 1 base and 0 bases, there was a span of 6 bases. The CDR3 is CATSDLCSSNQPQHF. The CDR3 bases are TGTGCCACCAGTGATTTATGCAGTAGCAATCAGCCCCAGCATTTT.

The chain employs TRBV12-3 or TRBV12-4 and TRBJ2-7; maybe TRBD2 (5 bases). The CDR3 covers 12 residues. Trimming stripped 6 bases from V and 5 bases from J, with 11 bases between. The CDR3 nucleotides are TGTGCCAGCAGGGACTGGAGGCACGAGCAGTACTTC. The encoded protein is CASRDWRHEQYF.

The chain employs TRBV5-4 and TRBJ2-3; 10 bases align to TRBD2. Germline V gives CDR1 SGHNT, CDR2 YYREEE (reference sequence). The junction had 18 bases not matched to a gene; V was cut back by 5 bases and J by 3 bases. This CDR3 contains 19 residues. CDR3 protein: CASSPRSSGGAVGTDTQYF. In DNA form, the CDR3 reads TGTGCCAGCAGTCCGCGGTCCAGCGGGGGGGCCGTAGGGACAGATACGCAGTATTTT.

J is TRBJ1-1 and V is TRBV4-3, with D unclear. Germline V CDR1 and CDR2: LGHNA, YSLEER. There are 15 residues in the CDR3. V lost 0 bases and J lost 0, with 8 bases in between. CDR3 DNA: TGCGCCAGCAGCCAAGATGTGCCGGTGAACACTGAAGCTTTCTTT. Translated, it gives CASSQDVPVNTEAFF.

The chain employs TRBV12-5 and TRBJ2-5; D is uncertain. Germline V gene lookup returns CDR1 LGHNT and CDR2 FRNRAP. Between the trimmed V and J ends, which lost 1 base and 4 bases, there was a span of 7 bases. The CDR3 loop spans 13 amino acids. The CDR3 region is CASGLGRRETQYF. The DNA of the CDR3 is TGTGCTAGTGGTTTGGGTCGCAGAGAGACCCAGTACTTC.

The chain links TRBV6-5 to TRBJ2-5; 7 bases line up with TRBD1. The CDR3 consists of 13 residues. Unmatched junction bases numbered 5, after V lost 6 bases and J lost 4 bases. Germline V CDR1 and CDR2: MNHEY, SVGAGI. CDR3 protein: CASSRRGSETQYF. As DNA, the CDR3 is TGTGCCAGCAGCCGCAGGGGGTCAGAGACCCAGTACTTC.